Following are 15 T cell receptor beta chains from one sample sequenced in a study of response to subunit inactivated influenza vaccine. From the RT-PCR reads, TCRdb called clonotypes with MiXCR, one entry per CDR3 protein. This sample has about 500,000 distinct CDR3 sequences; approximately 6.9% occur once, and the top ten carry about 12%. This specimen consisted of PBMCs from blood, obtained roughly 24 months after vaccination. These receptors were collected from a man aged 50-75 years who received an inactivated influenza vaccine.

The chain carries TRBV5-6 and TRBJ1-2; D not resolved. The ends were cut back, 6 bases at V and 0 bases at J, with 15 bases in the middle. The germline V gene encodes CDR1 SGHDT and CDR2 YYEEEE. The CDR3 runs 15 residues. The CDR3 sequence is CASTSRSEANYGYTF. The CDR3 DNA reads as TGTGCCAGCACTTCCCGCTCGGAAGCTAACTATGGCTACACCTTC.

J is TRBJ2-1 and V is TRBV7-2; weak D call: TRBD2 (5 bases). V was pared by 8 bases and J by 7 bases, with 15 bases between. The CDR3 covers 13 residues. Looked up from germline, CDR1 is SGHTA and CDR2 is FQGNSA. The CDR3 DNA sequence: TGTGCCAGCGGTCGGCTAGCTAGGAATGAGCAGTTCTTC. It translates to CASGRLARNEQFF.

The sample holds a few counts of this clonotype. The rearrangement links TRBV7-8 to TRBJ2-5; 12 positions agree with TRBD1. The J segment lost 7 bases and the V segment lost 5 bases, leaving 11 bases of the junction unmatched. CDR1 is SGHVS and CDR2 is FQNEAQ in the germline V gene. The CDR3 loop spans 16 amino acids. This CDR3 is CASSIYGTGGSGTQYF. CDR3 bases: TGTGCCAGCAGCATTTACGGGACAGGGGGCTCGGGGACCCAGTACTTC.

This clonotype turned up a few times. The V gene is TRBV28, the J gene TRBJ1-2, with D possibly TRBD1 on 6 matching bases. V was pared by 4 bases and J by 6 bases, with 18 bases between. The CDR3 extends over 15 amino acids. Per the germline V gene, CDR1 is MDHEN and CDR2 is SYDVKM. DNA of the CDR3: TGTGCCAGCAGTTCCTCCCTACAGGGTTATAATGGCTACACCTTC. This gives the protein CASSSSLQGYNGYTF.

J is TRBJ1-1 and V is TRBV5-5; 7 nucleotides agree with TRBD1. Trimming cost V 2 bases and J 0 bases; bases outside gene matches: 7. The CDR3 loop spans 16 amino acids. CDR1 is SGHKS and CDR2 is YYEKEE in the germline V gene (reference sequence). CDR3 DNA sequence: TGTGCCAGCAGCTTAGACAGGGAGCGGCTGAACACTGAAGCTTTCTTT. It codes for CASSLDRERLNTEAFF.

Many counts were recorded for this clonotype. V usage is TRBV12-3 or TRBV12-4 and J usage is TRBJ2-1; D gene ambiguous. This CDR3 has 11 residues. V was shortened by 2 bases and J by 10 bases, with 6 bases between the two germline ends. The chain's CDR3 is CASSLRSEQFF. The CDR3 bases are TGTGCCAGCAGTTTACGGTCGGAGCAGTTCTTC.

The table lists this clonotype with many counts. The chain is built from TRBV7-2 and TRBJ2-7; D assignment may be TRBD1 or TRBD2 (5 bases each). The germline V gene has CDR1 SGHTA and CDR2 FQGNSA. V gave up 7 bases and J gave up 2 bases, with 15 bases separating them. The CDR3 length is 14 residues. CDR3 sequence reads: CASTMGVGPYEQYF. DNA for the CDR3: TGTGCCAGCACCATGGGGGTCGGACCCTACGAGCAGTACTTC.

The CDR3 sequence is CASSGDLNTQYF. DNA for the CDR3: TGTGCCAGCAGTGGGGACCTCAATACGCAGTATTTT. The V gene is TRBV2, the J gene TRBJ2-3; D is tentatively TRBD1 or TRBD2 (5 bases each). Germline loops: CDR1 SNHLY, CDR2 FYNNEI. V lost 4 bases and J lost 7, with 9 bases in between. CDR3 length: 12 amino acids. The full variable domain, completed using reference TRBV2 and TRBJ2-3, is EPEVTQTPSHQVTQMGQEVILRCVPISNHLYFYWYRQILGQKVEFLVSFYNNEISEKSEIFDDQFSVERPDGSNFTLKIRSTKLEDSAMYFCASSGDLNTQYFGPGTRLTVL.

Comments on this clonotype: This clone may be a read error of a much larger clone one base away. This chain uses TRBV4-1 with TRBJ2-7; 11 bases agree with TRBD2. This CDR3 contains 15 residues. CDR1 and CDR2 from the germline V gene are MGHRA and YSYEKL. The CDR3, as DNA: TGCGCCAGCGGCCAAGAACTAGCGGGAGCCTACGAGCAGTACTTC. Its protein is CASGQELAGAYEQYF.

The gene calls are TRBV10-3 and TRBJ2-1; D is possibly TRBD1 or TRBD2 (7 bases each). Germline lookup yields CDR1 ENHRY and CDR2 SYGVKD. This CDR3 is built from 13 residues. Trimming pared 4 bases from V and 7 bases from J, leaving 11 bases between. The CDR3 DNA reads as TGTGCCATCAGTGCGCAGGGGGGGAATGAGCAGTTCTTC. Translation: CAISAQGGNEQFF.

Only a few counts were recorded for this clonotype. This sequence joins TRBV20-1 and TRBJ1-4; D is undetermined. Germline V gene sequence: CDR1 DFQATT, CDR2 SNEGSKA (reference sequence). Trimming stripped 3 bases from V and 0 bases from J, with 5 bases between. The CDR3 length is 13 residues. In DNA form, the CDR3 reads TGCAGTGCTAGTCCAGCAACTAATGAAAAACTGTTTTTT. Protein product: CSASPATNEKLFF.

This clonotype was seen ten or more times. The rearrangement joins TRBV7-2 to TRBJ2-2, with D possibly TRBD1 on 6 matching bases. V dropped 5 bases and J dropped 3 bases, with 10 bases sitting between them. The CDR3 extends over 14 amino acids. The germline CDR1 and CDR2 sequences are SGHTA and FQGNSA. This CDR3 reads CASSIYRDTGELFF. DNA of the CDR3: TGTGCCAGCAGCATATACAGGGACACCGGGGAGCTGTTTTTT.

This clonotype was seen more than once but under ten times. V gene TRBV28 combines with J gene TRBJ2-5; D gene unclear. Germline V CDR1 and CDR2: MDHEN, SYDVKM. V lost 4 bases and J 2 bases, leaving 11 bases between the germline ends. The length of the CDR3 is 14 residues. This CDR3 reads CASSSDGEQETQYF. The CDR3 coding sequence is TGTGCCAGCAGTTCGGACGGAGAGCAAGAGACCCAGTACTTC.

The chain couples TRBV20-1 to TRBJ2-5; 15 bases map to TRBD2. The CDR3 totals 17 residues. The J segment lost 4 bases and the V segment lost 0 bases, leaving 6 bases of the junction unmatched. Germline V gene lookup returns CDR1 DFQATT and CDR2 SNEGSKA (reference sequence). Here the CDR3 reads CSARDPRTSGGVETQYF. The CDR3 nucleotides are TGCAGTGCTAGAGATCCACGGACTAGCGGGGGGGTAGAGACCCAGTACTTC.

This clonotype was found a few times. The chain links TRBV11-2 to TRBJ2-3, with D perhaps assigned TRBD1 or TRBD2 (5 bases each). This CDR3 region has 17 residues. Deletions cut 2 bases from V and 0 bases from J, with 15 bases between. Germline CDR1 and CDR2: SGHAT and FQNNGV. CDR3 DNA sequence: TGTGCCAGCAGCTTACTCACCGGGACGGTAAGCACAGATACGCAGTATTTT. Its protein product is CASSLLTGTVSTDTQYF.